The next 28 T cell receptor beta chains were all read from a single sample in a study of T-cell reconstitution after alpha-beta-depleted transplantation in children. Construction of the TCRbeta library involved unique molecular identifiers. Using its own MiXCR run on the PCR reads, TCRdb lists one record per CDR3 protein. In the table there are some 16,000 distinct CDR3 sequences, about 5% of which are singletons. The input for sequencing was PBMCs, taken before TCRalphabeta/CD19-depleted stem cell transplant. These receptors originate from a boy aged 5-17 years with acute lymphoblastic leukemia, due to receive a stem cell transplant.

This clonotype was detected ten times or more. The chain recombines TRBV28 with TRBJ2-2; no clear D gene. With 6 bases removed from V and 0 bases from J, the gap between germline ends came to 14 bases. CDR3 length: 16 amino acids. The germline V gene has CDR1 MDHEN and CDR2 SYDVKM. The CDR3 sequence is CASSPTVGTNTGELFF. In DNA, the CDR3 is TGTGCCAGCAGCCCTACCGTGGGTACGAACACCGGGGAGCTGTTTTTT. Supplemented by reference TRBV28 and TRBJ2-2, the full variable domain reads DVKVTQSSRYLVKRTGEKVFLECVQDMDHENMFWYRQDPGLGLRLIYFSYDVKMKEKGDIPEGYSVSREKKERFSLILESASTNQTSMYLCASSPTVGTNTGELFFGEGSRLTVL.

This clonotype was found many times. The rearrangement links TRBV27 to TRBJ2-1, with 11 bases fitting TRBD2. The CDR3 is made up of 16 amino acids. The germline V gene encodes CDR1 MNHEY and CDR2 SMNVEV (reference sequence). V dropped 5 bases and J dropped 0; count of bases not matched to a gene: 3. The CDR3 region is CASSPTSGVSYNEQFF. The CDR3 nucleotides read TGTGCCAGCAGTCCGACTAGCGGGGTCTCCTACAATGAGCAGTTCTTC.

This clonotype occurred many times. This chain links TRBV18 with TRBJ2-2; D is unresolved. The CDR3 has 12 amino acids. V shed 4 bases and J shed 4 bases, with 4 bases lying between them. CDR1 KGHSH and CDR2 LQKENI come from the germline V gene. The DNA of the CDR3 is TGTGCCAGCTCACACAGCACCGGGGAGCTGTTTTTT. The encoded protein is CASSHSTGELFF. Variable domain in full (rest from reference TRBV18 and TRBJ2-2): NAGVMQNPRHLVRRRGQEARLRCSPMKGHSHVYWYRQLPEEGLKFMVYLQKENIIDESGMPKERFSAEFPKEGPSILRIQQVVRGDSAAYFCASSHSTGELFFGEGSRLTVL.

This clonotype was detected ten times or more. The chain has TRBV3-1 and TRBJ2-7; 7 positions agree with TRBD1. This CDR3 has 13 amino acids. J was trimmed by 7 bases and V by 5 bases; bases with no gene match: 8. Per germline, CDR1 LGHDT and CDR2 YNNKEL (reference sequence). As DNA, the CDR3 is TGTGCCAGCAGCTCCCGACAGGGTTGGGAGCAGTACTTC. Its translation is CASSSRQGWEQYF.

This clonotype is medium-sized in the sample. This chain connects TRBV20-1 to TRBJ2-1; possibly TRBD2 for D (5 bases). The CDR3 sequence is 17 residues long. V was trimmed by 0 bases and J by 0 bases, leaving 15 bases between them. Germline-derived CDR1 and CDR2 are DFQATT and SNEGSKA (reference sequence). The CDR3, as DNA: TGCAGTGCTAGAGATGTAGCGAAATTCAGCTCCTACAATGAGCAGTTCTTC. This sequence encodes CSARDVAKFSSYNEQFF.

In its sample, this clonotype was seen many times. The CDR3 here is CSAPQGYEQYF. In DNA, the CDR3 is TGCAGTGCTCCACAGGGCTACGAGCAGTACTTC. The chain combines TRBV20-1 with TRBJ2-7, with D possibly being TRBD1 (6 bases). V was pared by 5 bases and J by 3 bases, with 8 bases between. The CDR3 is 11 residues long. Germline assignment: CDR1 DFQATT and CDR2 SNEGSKA (reference sequence).

This clonotype was recorded many times. The chain recombines TRBV4-3 with TRBJ1-1, with TRBD1 as a possible D gene (5 bases). Germline-derived CDR1 and CDR2 are LGHNA and YSLEER. With 4 bases removed from V and 0 bases from J, the gap between germline ends came to 9 bases. The CDR3 has 14 residues. In nucleotides, the CDR3 is TGCGCCAGCAGCCCGGGACTCTTGAACACTGAAGCTTTCTTT. Protein product: CASSPGLLNTEAFF.

Many counts were recorded for this clonotype. The chain employs TRBV1 and TRBJ2-2; the listed D gene, TRBD1, was not tested against the DNA. TRBV1 is marked as a pseudogene. This CDR3 has 15 residues. The CDR3: CTSSQDPRERRELFF. CDR3 nucleotides: TGCACCAGCAGCCAAGATCCCCGGGAACGGCGGGAGCTGTTTTTT.

This clonotype showed up many times. V gene TRBV28 combines with J gene TRBJ1-6, with D unclear. Trimming stripped 7 bases from V and 7 bases from J, with 17 bases between. CDR3 length: 15 residues. Germline V gives CDR1 MDHEN, CDR2 SYDVKM. The CDR3 protein is CASTLRAASNSPLHF. In nucleotides, the CDR3 is TGTGCCAGCACCCTACGGGCCGCGTCCAATTCACCCCTCCACTTT. The variable domain in full, completed from reference TRBV28 and TRBJ1-6, reads DVKVTQSSRYLVKRTGEKVFLECVQDMDHENMFWYRQDPGLGLRLIYFSYDVKMKEKGDIPEGYSVSREKKERFSLILESASTNQTSMYLCASTLRAASNSPLHFGNGTRLTVT.

This clonotype qualifies as medium-sized. V usage is TRBV29-1 and J usage is TRBJ2-2, with 9 bases lining up with TRBD2. This CDR3 has 15 residues. The germline V gene has CDR1 SQVTM and CDR2 ANQGSEA. Trimming removed 6 bases from V and 8 bases from J; junction bases left unmatched: 13. DNA of the CDR3: TGCAGCGTCCCCCCAGCTAGCGGGGTTAAAGGGGAGCTGTTTTTT. Its protein is CSVPPASGVKGELFF.

This clonotype was recorded many times. This chain links TRBV4-1 with TRBJ2-3; 13 bases line up with TRBD2. With 4 bases clipped from V and 5 bases from J, the junction kept 3 bases outside the gene matches. CDR3 length equals 15 residues. Germline V gives CDR1 MGHRA, CDR2 YSYEKL. CDR3 sequence reads: CASSPLAGGRDTQYF. CDR3 nucleotides: TGCGCCAGCAGCCCACTAGCGGGGGGGCGAGATACGCAGTATTTT.

The table lists this clonotype with many counts. The CDR3 nucleotides read TGTGCCAGCAGTAGGGGACTAGTTTACGAGCAGTACTTC. Encoded protein: CASSRGLVYEQYF. The chain couples TRBV2 to TRBJ2-7; TRBD2 matches at 8 bases. CDR1 and CDR2 from the germline V gene are SNHLY and FYNNEI. The CDR3 consists of 13 residues. V lost 5 bases to trimming and J lost 4 bases; unmatched junction nucleotides: 4. The full variable domain, its missing parts supplied by reference TRBV2 and TRBJ2-7, is EPEVTQTPSHQVTQMGQEVILRCVPISNHLYFYWYRQILGQKVEFLVSFYNNEISEKSEIFDDQFSVERPDGSNFTLKIRSTKLEDSAMYFCASSRGLVYEQYFGPGTRLTVT.

This clonotype has a count of ten or more. The chain has TRBV7-9 and TRBJ2-5, with D uncertain. Germline V gene lookup returns CDR1 SEHNR and CDR2 FQNEAQ (reference sequence). Between the trimmed V and J ends, which lost 1 base and 5 bases, there was a span of 14 bases. The CDR3 totals 15 residues. CDR3 protein: CASSLGEARLETQYF. The CDR3 region has the DNA TGTGCCAGCAGCTTAGGAGAGGCACGACTGGAGACCCAGTACTTC.

The chain links TRBV19 to TRBJ1-5; D ambiguous. This CDR3 is 12 amino acids long. From germline, CDR1 is LNHDA and CDR2 SQIVND (reference sequence). V lost 3 bases to trimming and J lost 9 bases, with 9 bases between them. The CDR3 DNA reads TGTGCCAGTAGTATCCCCTTGGGGCCCCAGCATTTT. This encodes CASSIPLGPQHF.

This clonotype was detected ten times or more. The chain uses TRBV4-1 and TRBJ2-1; D might be TRBD1 (6 bases). Germline V gene data show CDR1 as MGHRA and CDR2 as YSYEKL. V was pared by 5 bases and J by 8 bases, with 16 bases between. The CDR3 contains 14 residues. DNA of the CDR3: TGCGCCAGCAGCAACACTATCCAGGGGTATGAGCAGTTCTTC. Protein sequence: CASSNTIQGYEQFF.

This chain uses TRBV5-1 with TRBJ2-7; D remains ambiguous. Looked up from germline, CDR1 is SGHRS and CDR2 is YFSETQ. Trimming took 2 bases from V and 2 from J, leaving 11 bases between them. The CDR3 sequence is 14 residues long. Here the CDR3 reads CASSFKVSPYEQYF. The CDR3, as DNA: TGCGCCAGCAGCTTTAAGGTCTCCCCCTACGAGCAGTACTTC. Together with reference TRBV5-1 and TRBJ2-7, the CDR3 gives the full variable domain: KAGVTQTPRYLIKTRGQQVTLSCSPISGHRSVSWYQQTPGQGLQFLFEYFSETQRNKGNFPGRFSGRQFSNSRSEMNVSTLELGDSALYLCASSFKVSPYEQYFGPGTRLTVT.

In its sample, this clonotype ranks as medium-sized (0.01 to 0.1%). The chain carries TRBV7-9 and TRBJ2-1; D is possibly TRBD2 (6 bases). Germline V gene data show CDR1 as SEHNR and CDR2 as FQNEAQ (reference sequence). V lost 4 bases to trimming and J lost 7 bases, with 17 bases between them. The CDR3 covers 15 residues. CDR3 DNA: TGTGCCAGCAGCTCGGGAGACGTGTGGGAGAATGAGCAGTTCTTC. It encodes CASSSGDVWENEQFF.

This clonotype was picked up many times. The chain recombines TRBV7-9 with TRBJ1-1; 8 bases match TRBD1. This CDR3 is 14 amino acids long. Germline V gene lookup returns CDR1 SEHNR and CDR2 FQNEAQ (reference sequence). V lost 6 bases to trimming and J lost 4 bases; unmatched junction nucleotides: 7. The DNA of the CDR3 is TGTGCCAGCAGACCCGGACAGGGAGGCACTGAAGCTTTCTTT. Translation: CASRPGQGGTEAFF. The full variable domain, in which reference TRBV7-9 and TRBJ1-1 provide the parts outside the CDR3, is DTGVSQNPRHKITKRGQNVTFRCDPISEHNRLYWYRQTLGQGPEFLTYFQNEAQLEKSRLLSDRFSAERPKGSFSTLEIQRTEQGDSAMYLCASRPGQGGTEAFFGQGTRLTVV.

The table lists this clonotype with many counts. CDR3 bases: TGTGCCAGTAGCGACGGGGTAACTGAAGCTTTCTTT. Protein product: CASSDGVTEAFF. The rearrangement joins TRBV19 to TRBJ1-1; D remains ambiguous. The length of the CDR3 is 12 residues. V lost 6 bases and J 5 bases, leaving 10 bases between the germline ends. Per germline, CDR1 LNHDA and CDR2 SQIVND (reference sequence).

This clonotype was seen ten or more times. The chain joins TRBV20-1 to TRBJ2-7; D gene unclear. The CDR3 is 12 residues long. The germline CDR1 and CDR2 sequences are DFQATT and SNEGSKA (reference sequence). V was trimmed by 1 base and J by 0 bases, leaving 4 bases between them. CDR3 residues: CSARGDSYEQYF. The CDR3 DNA reads TGCAGTGCTAGAGGGGACTCCTACGAGCAGTACTTC.

This clonotype is medium-sized in the sample. V and J are TRBV7-9 and TRBJ2-1, with 7 bases that match TRBD2. The length of the CDR3 is 15 residues. The J segment lost 5 bases and the V segment lost 2 bases, leaving 6 bases of the junction unmatched. Germline V gene data show CDR1 as SEHNR and CDR2 as FQNEAQ (reference sequence). The DNA of the CDR3 is TGTGCCAGCAGCTTAACCGGGACTATCCACAATGAGCAGTTCTTC. Amino acids: CASSLTGTIHNEQFF.

At least ten counts were recorded for this clonotype. This chain links TRBV6-5 with TRBJ1-5; D is undetermined. V was pared by 8 bases and J by 8 bases, with 16 bases between. The CDR3 totals 13 residues. The germline V gene encodes CDR1 MNHEY and CDR2 SVGAGI. CDR3 nucleotides: TGTGCCAGCCCCCGAATGGGAATAGAGCCCCAGCATTTT. Protein sequence: CASPRMGIEPQHF.

The V call is TRBV7-2, the J call TRBJ1-5, with TRBD1 as a possible D gene (6 bases). This CDR3 has 13 residues. V was shortened by 5 bases and J by 6 bases, with 11 bases between the two germline ends. Germline loops: CDR1 SGHTA, CDR2 FQGNSA. The CDR3, as DNA: TGTGCCAGCAGCGTAGGGGGGGGTCAGCCCCAGCATTTT. This translates into CASSVGGGQPQHF.

Ten or more counts support this clonotype. The CDR3 bases are TGTGCCAGCAGCTTTAGTAATGAAGCTTTCTTT. Residues: CASSFSNEAFF. The chain couples TRBV7-9 to TRBJ1-1; D ambiguous. The germline V and J ends were trimmed by 3 bases and 7 bases, with 6 bases remaining between them. This CDR3 is built from 11 residues. Germline values: CDR1 SEHNR, CDR2 FQNEAQ (reference sequence).

This clonotype occurred many times. The rearrangement links TRBV4-3 to TRBJ1-2; TRBD1 matches at 7 bases. CDR3 length: 14 amino acids. Trimming removed 0 bases from V and 4 bases from J; junction bases left unmatched: 2. Germline V CDR1 and CDR2: LGHNA, YSLEER. The CDR3 loop is CASSQERDSYGYTF. As DNA, the CDR3 is TGCGCCAGCAGCCAAGAAAGGGACAGCTATGGCTACACCTTC.

Many counts were recorded for this clonotype. V and J are TRBV6-5 and TRBJ2-1; D is tentatively TRBD1 or TRBD2 (5 bases each). V lost 7 bases, J lost 4 bases, and 14 bases lay in between. Germline values: CDR1 MNHEY, CDR2 SVGAGI. The CDR3 is made up of 14 amino acids. The CDR3 reads CASNPGRVYNEQFF. The DNA for the CDR3 is TGTGCCAGCAATCCGGGACGGGTATACAATGAGCAGTTCTTC.

This clonotype was detected ten times or more. This chain connects TRBV7-9 to TRBJ1-4; 7 nucleotides agree with TRBD1. This CDR3 has 17 amino acids. The V gene's germline CDR1 is SEHNR and CDR2 FQNEAQ (reference sequence). J gave up 4 bases and V 1 base, and 9 bases lay outside the gene matches. DNA for the CDR3: TGTGCCAGCAGCTTAGAGCGGCAGGGGGAAAATAATGAAAAACTGTTTTTT. Translated: CASSLERQGENNEKLFF.

This clonotype was observed at least ten times. The chain joins TRBV24-1 to TRBJ2-2; 8 bases fit TRBD2. Germline CDR1 and CDR2: KGHDR and SFDVKD. Trimming at V came to 8 bases and at J to 3 bases, leaving 4 bases not matched to a gene. The CDR3 totals 14 residues. CDR3 sequence reads: CATTGRADTGELFF. CDR3 nucleotide sequence: TGTGCCACCACCGGGAGGGCCGACACCGGGGAGCTGTTTTTT.